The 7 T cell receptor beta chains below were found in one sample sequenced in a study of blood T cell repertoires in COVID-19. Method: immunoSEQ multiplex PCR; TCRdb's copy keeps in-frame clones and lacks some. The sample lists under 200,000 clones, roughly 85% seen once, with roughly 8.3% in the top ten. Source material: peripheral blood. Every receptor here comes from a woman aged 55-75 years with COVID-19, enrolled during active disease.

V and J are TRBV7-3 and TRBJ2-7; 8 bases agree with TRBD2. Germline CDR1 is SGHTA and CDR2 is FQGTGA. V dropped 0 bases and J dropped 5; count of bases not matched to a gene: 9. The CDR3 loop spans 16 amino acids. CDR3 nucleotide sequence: TGTGCCAGCAGCTTAACCCCGGGGATAGCGGGAAACGAGCAGTACTTC. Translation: CASSLTPGIAGNEQYF. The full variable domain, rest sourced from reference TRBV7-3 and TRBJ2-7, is GAGVSQTPSNKVTEKGKYVELRCDPISGHTALYWYRQSLGQGPEFLIYFQGTGAADDSGLPNDRFFAVRPEGSVSTLKIQRTERGDSAVYLCASSLTPGIAGNEQYFGPGTRLTVT.

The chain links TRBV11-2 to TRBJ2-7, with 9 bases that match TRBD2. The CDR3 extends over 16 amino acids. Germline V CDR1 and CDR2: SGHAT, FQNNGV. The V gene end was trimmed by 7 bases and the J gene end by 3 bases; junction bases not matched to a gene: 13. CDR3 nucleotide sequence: TGTGCCAGCATCACCGGAGAGACTAGCGGCCGCTACGAGCAGTACTTC. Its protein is CASITGETSGRYEQYF.

CDR3 in amino acids: CASSLGTSGDTQYF. The CDR3 DNA is TGCGCCAGCAGCTTAGGGACTAGCGGAGATACGCAGTATTTT. V gene TRBV5-1 combines with J gene TRBJ2-3; 11 positions match TRBD2. The CDR3 spans 14 residues. Germline CDR1 is SGHRS and CDR2 is YFSETQ. Losses at the gene ends were 2 bases for V and 5 bases for J; bases not matched to a gene: 1. The whole variable domain, filled in from reference TRBV5-1 and TRBJ2-3, reads KAGVTQTPRYLIKTRGQQVTLSCSPISGHRSVSWYQQTPGQGLQFLFEYFSETQRNKGNFPGRFSGRQFSNSRSEMNVSTLELGDSALYLCASSLGTSGDTQYFGPGTRLTVL.

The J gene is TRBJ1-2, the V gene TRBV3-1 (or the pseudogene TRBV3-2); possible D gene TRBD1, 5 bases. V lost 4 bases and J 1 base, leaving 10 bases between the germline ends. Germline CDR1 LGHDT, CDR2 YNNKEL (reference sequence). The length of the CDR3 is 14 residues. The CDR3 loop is CASSPWGDNYGYTF. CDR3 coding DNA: TGTGCCAGCAGCCCCTGGGGGGATAACTATGGCTACACCTTC.

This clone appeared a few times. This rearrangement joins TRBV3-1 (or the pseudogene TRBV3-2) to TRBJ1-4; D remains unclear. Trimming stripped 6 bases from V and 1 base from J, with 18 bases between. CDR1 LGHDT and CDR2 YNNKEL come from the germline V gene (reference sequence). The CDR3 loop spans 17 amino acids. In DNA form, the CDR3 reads TGTGCCAGCAGTCAACCGGGGTTGGGAAGAACTAATGAAAAACTGTTTTTT. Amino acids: CASSQPGLGRTNEKLFF.

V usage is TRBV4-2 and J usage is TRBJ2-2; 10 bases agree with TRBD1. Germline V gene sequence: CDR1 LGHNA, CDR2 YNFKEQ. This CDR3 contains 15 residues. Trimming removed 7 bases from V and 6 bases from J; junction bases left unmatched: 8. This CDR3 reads CASKRQGAAAGELFF. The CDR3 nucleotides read TGTGCCAGCAAACGACAGGGGGCCGCTGCCGGGGAGCTGTTTTTT.

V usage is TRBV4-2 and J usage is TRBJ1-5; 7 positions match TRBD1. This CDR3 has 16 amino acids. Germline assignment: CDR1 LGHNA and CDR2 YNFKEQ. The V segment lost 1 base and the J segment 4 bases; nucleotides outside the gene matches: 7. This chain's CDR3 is CASSQADDRANQPQHF. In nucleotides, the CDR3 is TGTGCCAGCAGCCAAGCCGATGACAGGGCGAATCAGCCCCAGCATTTT.